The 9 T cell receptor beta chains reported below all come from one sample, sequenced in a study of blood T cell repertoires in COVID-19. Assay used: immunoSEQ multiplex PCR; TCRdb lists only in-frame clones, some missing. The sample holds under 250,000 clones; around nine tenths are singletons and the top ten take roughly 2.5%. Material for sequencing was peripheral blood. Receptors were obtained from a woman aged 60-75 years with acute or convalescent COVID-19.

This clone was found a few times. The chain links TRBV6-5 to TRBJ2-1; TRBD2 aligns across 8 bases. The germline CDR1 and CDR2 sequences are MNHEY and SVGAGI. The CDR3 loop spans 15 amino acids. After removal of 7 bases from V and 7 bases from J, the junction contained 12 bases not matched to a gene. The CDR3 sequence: CASKNRGGRMNEQFF. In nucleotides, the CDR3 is TGTGCCAGCAAGAATCGGGGGGGCCGGATGAATGAGCAGTTCTTC.

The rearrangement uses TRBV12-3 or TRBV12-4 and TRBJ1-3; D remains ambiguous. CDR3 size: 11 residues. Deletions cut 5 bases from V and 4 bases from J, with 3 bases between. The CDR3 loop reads CASSEGNTIYF. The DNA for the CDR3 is TGTGCCAGCAGTGAGGGAAACACCATATATTTT.

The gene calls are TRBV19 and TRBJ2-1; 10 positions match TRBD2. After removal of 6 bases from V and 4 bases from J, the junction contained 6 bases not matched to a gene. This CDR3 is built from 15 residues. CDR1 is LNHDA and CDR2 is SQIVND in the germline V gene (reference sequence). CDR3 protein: CASSVTSGAYNEQFF. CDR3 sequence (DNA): TGTGCCAGTAGCGTTACTAGCGGGGCGTACAATGAGCAGTTCTTC.

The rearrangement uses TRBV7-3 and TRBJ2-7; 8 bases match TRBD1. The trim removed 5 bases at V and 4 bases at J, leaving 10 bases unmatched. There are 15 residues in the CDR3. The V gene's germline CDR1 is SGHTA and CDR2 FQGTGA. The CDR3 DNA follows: TGTGCCAGCAGCCTTGGACAGGGAGCGTTATACGAGCAGTACTTC. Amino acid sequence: CASSLGQGALYEQYF.

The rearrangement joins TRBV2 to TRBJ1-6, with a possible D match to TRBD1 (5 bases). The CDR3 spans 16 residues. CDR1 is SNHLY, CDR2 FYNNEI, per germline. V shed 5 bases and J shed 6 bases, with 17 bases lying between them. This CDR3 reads CASSRGGTGLNSPLHF. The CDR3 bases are TGTGCCAGCAGTCGTGGAGGGACGGGCCTTAATTCACCCCTCCACTTT. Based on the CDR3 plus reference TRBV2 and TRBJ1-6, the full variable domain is EPEVTQTPSHQVTQMGQEVILRCVPISNHLYFYWYRQILGQKVEFLVSFYNNEISEKSEIFDDQFSVERPDGSNFTLKIRSTKLEDSAMYFCASSRGGTGLNSPLHFGNGTRLTVT.

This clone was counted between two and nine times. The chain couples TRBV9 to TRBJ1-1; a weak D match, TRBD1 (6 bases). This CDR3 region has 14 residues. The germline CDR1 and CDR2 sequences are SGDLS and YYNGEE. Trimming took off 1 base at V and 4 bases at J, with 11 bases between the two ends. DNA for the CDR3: TGTGCCAGCAGCGTACAGGGGACGGGCACTGAAGCTTTCTTT. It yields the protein CASSVQGTGTEAFF.

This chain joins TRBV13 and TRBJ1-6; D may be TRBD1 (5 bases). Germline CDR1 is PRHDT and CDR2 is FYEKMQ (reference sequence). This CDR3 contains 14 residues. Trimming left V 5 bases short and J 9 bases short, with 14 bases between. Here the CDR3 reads CASSLDGGSSPLHF. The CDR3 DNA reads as TGTGCCAGCAGCCTCGACGGGGGAAGTTCACCCCTCCACTTT.

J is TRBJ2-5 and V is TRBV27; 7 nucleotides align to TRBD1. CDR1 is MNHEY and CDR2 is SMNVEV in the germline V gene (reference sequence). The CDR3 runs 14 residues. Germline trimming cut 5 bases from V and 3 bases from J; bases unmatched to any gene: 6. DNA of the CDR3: TGTGCCAGCAGTCGCTGGACAGGCGAAGAGACCCAGTACTTC. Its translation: CASSRWTGEETQYF.

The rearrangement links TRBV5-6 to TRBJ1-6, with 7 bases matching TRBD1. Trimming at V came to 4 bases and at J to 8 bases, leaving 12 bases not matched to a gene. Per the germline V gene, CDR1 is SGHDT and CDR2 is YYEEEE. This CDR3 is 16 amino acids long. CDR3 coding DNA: TGTGCCAGCAGCACCCCCGAGGGCAGGGGGTATTCACCCCTCCACTTT. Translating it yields CASSTPEGRGYSPLHF.